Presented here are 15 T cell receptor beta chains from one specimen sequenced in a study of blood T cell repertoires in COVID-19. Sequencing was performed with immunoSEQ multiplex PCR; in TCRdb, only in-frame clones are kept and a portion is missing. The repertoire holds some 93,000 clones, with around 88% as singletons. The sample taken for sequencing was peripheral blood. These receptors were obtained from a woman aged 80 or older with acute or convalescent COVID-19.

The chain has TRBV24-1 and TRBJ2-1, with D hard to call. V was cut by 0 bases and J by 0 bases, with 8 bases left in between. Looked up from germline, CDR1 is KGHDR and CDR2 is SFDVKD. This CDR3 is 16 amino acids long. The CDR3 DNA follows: TGTGCCACCAGTGATTTGAGGCCTAGCTCCTACAATGAGCAGTTCTTC. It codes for CATSDLRPSSYNEQFF.

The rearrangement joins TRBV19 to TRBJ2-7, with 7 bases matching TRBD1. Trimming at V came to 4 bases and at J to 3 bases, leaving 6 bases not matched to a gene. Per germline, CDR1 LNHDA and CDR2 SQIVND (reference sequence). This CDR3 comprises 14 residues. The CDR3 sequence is CASSTPGQNYEQYF. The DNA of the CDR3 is TGTGCCAGTAGTACGCCGGGACAGAACTACGAGCAGTACTTC.

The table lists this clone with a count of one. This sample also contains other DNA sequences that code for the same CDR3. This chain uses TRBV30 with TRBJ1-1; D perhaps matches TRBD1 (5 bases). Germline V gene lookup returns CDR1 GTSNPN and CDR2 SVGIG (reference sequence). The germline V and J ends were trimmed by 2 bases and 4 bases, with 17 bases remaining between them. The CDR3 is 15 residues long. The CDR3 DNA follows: TGTGCCTGGAGTTTAGGGGAACAGAGAATCACTGAAGCTTTCTTT. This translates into CAWSLGEQRITEAFF.

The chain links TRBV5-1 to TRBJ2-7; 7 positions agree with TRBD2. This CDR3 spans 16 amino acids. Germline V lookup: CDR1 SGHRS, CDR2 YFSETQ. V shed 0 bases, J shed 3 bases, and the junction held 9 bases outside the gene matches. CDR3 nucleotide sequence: TGCGCCAGCAGCTTGGCTCCTGAGACTAGCTTCTACGAGCAGTACTTC. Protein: CASSLAPETSFYEQYF.

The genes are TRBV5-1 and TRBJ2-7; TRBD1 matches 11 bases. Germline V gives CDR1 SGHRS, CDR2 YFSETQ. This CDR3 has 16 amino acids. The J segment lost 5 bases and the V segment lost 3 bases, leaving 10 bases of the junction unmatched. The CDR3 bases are TGCGCCAGCAGCTCCCGGCCCCGGGACAGGGGGGACGAGCAGTACTTC. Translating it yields CASSSRPRDRGDEQYF.

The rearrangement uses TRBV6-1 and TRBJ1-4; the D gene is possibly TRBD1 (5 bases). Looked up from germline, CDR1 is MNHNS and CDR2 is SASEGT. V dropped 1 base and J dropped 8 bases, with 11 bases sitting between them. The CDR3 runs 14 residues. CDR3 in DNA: TGTGCCAGCAGTGAAGGGGGCAAAGGAGAAAAACTGTTTTTT. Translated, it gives CASSEGGKGEKLFF.

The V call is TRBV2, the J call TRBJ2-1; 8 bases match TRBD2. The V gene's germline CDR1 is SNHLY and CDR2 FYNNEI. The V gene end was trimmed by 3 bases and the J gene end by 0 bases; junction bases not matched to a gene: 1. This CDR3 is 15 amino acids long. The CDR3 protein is CASSESGSSYNEQFF. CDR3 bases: TGTGCCAGCAGTGAGAGCGGGAGCTCCTACAATGAGCAGTTCTTC.

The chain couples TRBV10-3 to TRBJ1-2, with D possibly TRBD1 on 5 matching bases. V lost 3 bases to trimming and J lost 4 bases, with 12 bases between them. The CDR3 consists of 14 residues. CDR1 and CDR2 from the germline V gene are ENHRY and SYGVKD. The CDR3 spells CAISDQGMGYGYTF. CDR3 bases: TGTGCCATCAGTGATCAGGGTATGGGCTATGGCTACACCTTC.

The CDR3 loop is CASSSPRGPGAEAFF. The CDR3 nucleotides read TGTGCCAGCAGCTCTCCAAGGGGACCGGGGGCTGAAGCTTTCTTT. The V and J genes are TRBV3-1 (or the pseudogene TRBV3-2) and TRBJ1-1; weak D call: TRBD1 (5 bases). The CDR3 spans 15 residues. Germline V gives CDR1 LGHDT, CDR2 YNNKEL (reference sequence). Trimming took 5 bases from V and 6 from J, leaving 19 bases between them.

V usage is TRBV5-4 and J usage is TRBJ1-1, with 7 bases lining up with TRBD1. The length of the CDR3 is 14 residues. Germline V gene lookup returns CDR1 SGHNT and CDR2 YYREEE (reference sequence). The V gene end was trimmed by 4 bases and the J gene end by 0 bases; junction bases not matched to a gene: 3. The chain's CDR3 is CASSLTGVNTEAFF. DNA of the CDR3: TGTGCCAGCAGCCTCACAGGGGTGAACACTGAAGCTTTCTTT. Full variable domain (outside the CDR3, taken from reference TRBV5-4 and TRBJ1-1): ETGVTQSPTHLIKTRGQQVTLRCSSQSGHNTVSWYQQALGQGPQFIFQYYREEENGRGNFPPRFSGLQFPNYSSELNVNALELDDSALYLCASSLTGVNTEAFFGQGTRLTVV.

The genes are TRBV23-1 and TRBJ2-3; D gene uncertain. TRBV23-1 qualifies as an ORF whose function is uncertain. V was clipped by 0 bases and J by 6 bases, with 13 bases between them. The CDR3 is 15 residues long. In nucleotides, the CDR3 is TGCGCCAGCAGTCAATCGTGGGCTGCCGGTGATACGCAGTATTTT. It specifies CASSQSWAAGDTQYF.

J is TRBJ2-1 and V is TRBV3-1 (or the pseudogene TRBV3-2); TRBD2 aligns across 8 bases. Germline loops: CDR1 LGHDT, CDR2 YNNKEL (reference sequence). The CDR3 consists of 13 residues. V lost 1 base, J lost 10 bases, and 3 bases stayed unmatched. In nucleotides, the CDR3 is TGTGCCAGCAGCCAAGCTACTAGCGGCGAGCAGTTCTTC. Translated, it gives CASSQATSGEQFF.

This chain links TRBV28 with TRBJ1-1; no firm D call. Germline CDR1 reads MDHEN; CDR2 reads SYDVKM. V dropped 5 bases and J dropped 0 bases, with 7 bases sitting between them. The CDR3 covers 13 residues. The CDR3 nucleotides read TGTGCCAGCAGTGGCAGGTTGAACACTGAAGCTTTCTTT. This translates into CASSGRLNTEAFF.

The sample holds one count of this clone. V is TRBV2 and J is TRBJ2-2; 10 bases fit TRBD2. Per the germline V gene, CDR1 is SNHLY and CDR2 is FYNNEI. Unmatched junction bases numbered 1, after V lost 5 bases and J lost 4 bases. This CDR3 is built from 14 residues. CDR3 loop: CASSSGGATGELFF. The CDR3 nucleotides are TGTGCCAGCAGTAGCGGGGGGGCCACCGGGGAGCTGTTTTTT. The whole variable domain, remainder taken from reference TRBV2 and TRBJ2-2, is EPEVTQTPSHQVTQMGQEVILRCVPISNHLYFYWYRQILGQKVEFLVSFYNNEISEKSEIFDDQFSVERPDGSNFTLKIRSTKLEDSAMYFCASSSGGATGELFFGEGSRLTVL.

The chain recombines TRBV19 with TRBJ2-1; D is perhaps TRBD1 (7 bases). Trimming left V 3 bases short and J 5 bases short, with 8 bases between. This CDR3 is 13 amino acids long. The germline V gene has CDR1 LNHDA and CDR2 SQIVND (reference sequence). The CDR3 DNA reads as TGTGCCAGTAGTATCAGGGGGGACAATGAGCAGTTCTTC. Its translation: CASSIRGDNEQFF. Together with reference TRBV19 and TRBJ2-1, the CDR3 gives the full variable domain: DGGITQSPKYLFRKEGQNVTLSCEQNLNHDAMYWYRQDPGQGLRLIYYSQIVNDFQKGDIAEGYSVSREKKESFPLTVTSAQKNPTAFYLCASSIRGDNEQFFGPGTRLTVL.